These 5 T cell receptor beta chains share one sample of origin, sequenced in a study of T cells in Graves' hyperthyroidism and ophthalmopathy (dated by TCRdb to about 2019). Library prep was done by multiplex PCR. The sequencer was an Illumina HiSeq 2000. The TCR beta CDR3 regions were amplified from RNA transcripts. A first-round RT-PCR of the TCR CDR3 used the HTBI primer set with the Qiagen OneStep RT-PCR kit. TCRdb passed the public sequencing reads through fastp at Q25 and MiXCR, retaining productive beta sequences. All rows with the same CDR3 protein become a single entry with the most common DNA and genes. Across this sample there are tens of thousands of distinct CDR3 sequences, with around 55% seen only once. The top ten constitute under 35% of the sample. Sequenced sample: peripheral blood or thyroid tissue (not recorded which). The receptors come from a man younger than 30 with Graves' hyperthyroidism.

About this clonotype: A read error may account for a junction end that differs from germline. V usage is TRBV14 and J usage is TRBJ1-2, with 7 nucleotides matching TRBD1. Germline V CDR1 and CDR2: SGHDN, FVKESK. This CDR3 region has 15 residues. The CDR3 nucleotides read TGCGCCAGCAGCCAACAATCCCAGGGGGGTAGGAGCTACACCTTC. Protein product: CASSQQSQGGRSYTF.

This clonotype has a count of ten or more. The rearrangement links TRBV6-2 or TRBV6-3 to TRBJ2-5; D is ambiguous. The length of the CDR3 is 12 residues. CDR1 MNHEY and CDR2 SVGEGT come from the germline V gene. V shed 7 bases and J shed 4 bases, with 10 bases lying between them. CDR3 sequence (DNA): TGTGCCAGCACCCCGTCGACAGAGACCCAGTACTTC. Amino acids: CASTPSTETQYF.

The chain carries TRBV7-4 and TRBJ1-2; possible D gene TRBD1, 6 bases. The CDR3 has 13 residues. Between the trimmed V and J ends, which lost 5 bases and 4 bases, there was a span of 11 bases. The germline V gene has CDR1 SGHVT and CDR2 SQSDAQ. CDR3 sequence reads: CASSRGGIYGYTF. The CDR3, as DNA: TGTGCCAGCAGCCGAGGGGGGATCTATGGCTACACCTTC.

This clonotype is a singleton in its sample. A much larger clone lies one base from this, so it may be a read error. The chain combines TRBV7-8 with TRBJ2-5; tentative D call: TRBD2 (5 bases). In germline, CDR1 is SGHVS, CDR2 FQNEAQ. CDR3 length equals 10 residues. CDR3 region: CASGLETQSF. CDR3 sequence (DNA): TGTGCCAGCGGACTCGAGACCCAGTCCTTC. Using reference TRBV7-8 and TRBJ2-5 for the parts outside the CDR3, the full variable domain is GAGVSQSPRYKVAKRGQDVALRCDPISGHVSLFWYQQALGQGPEFLTYFQNEAQLDKSGLPSDRFFAERPEGSVSTLKIQRTQQEDSAVYLCASGLETQSFGPGTRLLVL.

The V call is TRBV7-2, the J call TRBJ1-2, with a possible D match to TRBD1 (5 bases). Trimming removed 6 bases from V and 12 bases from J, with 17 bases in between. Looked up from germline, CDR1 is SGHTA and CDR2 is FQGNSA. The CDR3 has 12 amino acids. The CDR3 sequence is CASRGGDLGNTF. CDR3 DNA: TGTGCCAGCAGGGGGGGGGACTTAGGAAACACCTTC. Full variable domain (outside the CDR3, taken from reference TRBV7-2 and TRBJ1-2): GAGVSQSPSNKVTEKGKDVELRCDPISGHTALYWYRQSLGQGLEFLIYFQGNSAPDKSGLPSDRFSAERTGGSVSTLTIQRTQQEDSAVYLCASRGGDLGNTFGSGTRLTVV.